Listed here are 20 T cell receptor beta chains from one sample, sequenced in a study of patients and donors after allogeneic stem cell transplantation (dated by TCRdb to the early 2020s). Libraries came from RT-PCR. Reads for this sample came from a NextSeq 550. TCRdb's own reprocessing of the public reads used fastp at Q25 and MiXCR and kept productive beta chains. Merged by CDR3 protein, the rows form single entries marked with the most common genes and DNA. The sample records about a million distinct CDR3 sequences, approximately 18% of which are singletons. Around 6% of the sample goes to the ten largest clones. The sequenced material came from blood, either unsorted or a sorted T cell fraction (not recorded which). All receptors derive from a human donor who was either an allogeneic HSCT recipient or a stem cell or donor lymphocyte infusion donor (not recorded which). It is not recorded whose cells these are; they may come from a transplant donor.

Ten or more counts support this clonotype. CDR3 nucleotide sequence: TGTGCCAGCAGTCCACGGGGTTTGGGAGAGACCCAGTACTTC. It yields the protein CASSPRGLGETQYF. The chain links TRBV12-3 or TRBV12-4 to TRBJ2-5; maybe TRBD2 (5 bases). CDR3 size: 14 residues. V lost 5 bases to trimming and J lost 4 bases, with 14 bases between them.

This chain joins TRBV3-1 and TRBJ2-2; no reliable D call. Per germline, CDR1 LGHDT and CDR2 YNNKEL (reference sequence). This CDR3 region has 14 residues. With 6 bases removed from V and 4 bases from J, the gap between germline ends came to 12 bases. The CDR3 region has the DNA TGTGCCAGCAGACCCCCCACGGGCACCGGGGAGCTGTTTTTT. It translates to CASRPPTGTGELFF.

This clonotype was detected a few times. The CDR3 sequence is CSALGGNKNTEAFF. Here the CDR3 DNA reads TGCAGTGCTTTAGGGGGGAATAAGAACACTGAAGCTTTCTTT. The rearrangement joins TRBV20-1 to TRBJ1-1, with D perhaps matching TRBD1 (6 bases). The germline CDR1 and CDR2 sequences are DFQATT and SNEGSKA (reference sequence). This CDR3 contains 14 residues. V lost 5 bases, J lost 1 base, and 14 bases lay in between.

This clonotype was seen once. The genes are TRBV5-1 and TRBJ2-5; D is possibly TRBD2 (6 bases). The germline V and J ends were trimmed by 4 bases and 2 bases, with 15 bases remaining between them. The CDR3 spans 15 residues. Germline loops: CDR1 SGHRS, CDR2 YFSETQ. The DNA of the CDR3 is TGCGCCAGCAGCCCTGGAGGGATTAAACAAGAGACCCAGTACTTC. This codes for CASSPGGIKQETQYF.

A few counts support this clonotype. The junction departs from germline at one end; a sequencing error may be responsible. This chain links TRBV7-7 with TRBJ2-7; weak D call: TRBD1 (5 bases). CDR3 length: 17 amino acids. Germline loops: CDR1 SSHAT, CDR2 FNYEAQ (reference sequence). CDR3 residues: CASSLDDRDPKRYEQYF. The CDR3 bases are TGTGCTAGCAGCTTAGATGACAGAGACCCGAAACGTTACGAGCAGTACTTC.

The chain has TRBV2 and TRBJ2-2, with 7 bases identical to TRBD2. Germline assignment: CDR1 SNHLY and CDR2 FYNNEI. With 6 bases clipped from V and 1 base from J, the junction kept 5 bases outside the gene matches. This CDR3 contains 15 residues. CDR3 region: CASRSSGLNTGELFF. CDR3 nucleotide sequence: TGTGCCAGCAGGAGTAGCGGGTTGAACACCGGGGAGCTGTTTTTT.

The CDR3 DNA follows: TGCAGTGCTAGGGTAGGCGGGAGCCCGACCGGGGAGCTGTTTTTT. Translating gives CSARVGGSPTGELFF. This sequence joins TRBV20-1 and TRBJ2-2; 7 bases match TRBD2. The V segment lost 3 bases and the J segment 5 bases; nucleotides outside the gene matches: 9. The CDR3 extends over 15 amino acids. The germline gives CDR1 DFQATT, CDR2 SNEGSKA (reference sequence).

This chain joins TRBV11-2 and TRBJ1-1; D is perhaps TRBD1 (5 bases). Trimming cost V 3 bases and J 0 bases, with 14 bases left between them. CDR3 length: 16 amino acids. Germline assignment: CDR1 SGHAT and CDR2 FQNNGV. The CDR3 DNA follows: TGTGCCAGCAGCTTCTTAACCGGGACGGTGAACACTGAAGCTTTCTTT. This encodes CASSFLTGTVNTEAFF.

The chain couples TRBV24-1 to TRBJ2-2; 9 bases map to TRBD1. The CDR3 spans 16 residues. Trimming removed 4 bases from V and 7 bases from J; junction bases left unmatched: 9. Germline values: CDR1 KGHDR, CDR2 SFDVKD. CDR3 loop: CATSERGTGTVGELFF. In DNA, the CDR3 is TGTGCCACCAGTGAACGAGGGACAGGGACCGTCGGGGAGCTGTTTTTT.

The V gene is TRBV6-2 or TRBV6-3, the J gene TRBJ2-5, with 7 bases matching TRBD1. There are 15 residues in the CDR3. In germline, CDR1 is MNHEY, CDR2 SVGEGT. V lost 7 bases to trimming and J lost 1 base; unmatched junction nucleotides: 9. The CDR3 sequence is CASTAGTALQETQYF. The CDR3 nucleotides are TGTGCCAGCACTGCTGGGACAGCTCTCCAAGAGACCCAGTACTTC.

This clonotype turned up a few times. The J gene is TRBJ2-3, the V gene TRBV18, with 12 bases identical to TRBD2. The CDR3 is 16 residues long. The junction had 4 bases not matched to a gene; V was cut back by 6 bases and J by 0 bases. CDR1 and CDR2 (germline): KGHSH, LQKENI. The CDR3 spells CASSRTSGTSTDTQYF. The CDR3 DNA reads TGTGCCAGCTCTCGGACTAGCGGGACTAGCACAGATACGCAGTATTTT.

The chain joins TRBV19 to TRBJ2-7; D might be TRBD1 (6 bases). V shed 1 base and J shed 2 bases, with 18 bases lying between them. This CDR3 is 17 amino acids long. CDR1 is LNHDA and CDR2 is SQIVND in the germline V gene (reference sequence). The CDR3 region has the DNA TGTGCCAGTAGTATAGGGGTCCTGGGGGCCGGCGCCTACGAGCAGTACTTC. Translated, it gives CASSIGVLGAGAYEQYF.

J is TRBJ2-5 and V is TRBV6-5; TRBD2 matches 13 bases. Germline V gene sequence: CDR1 MNHEY, CDR2 SVGAGI. J was trimmed by 11 bases and V by 0 bases; bases with no gene match: 0. This CDR3 has 13 amino acids. CDR3 sequence: CASSYSTSGGQYF. The CDR3 nucleotides are TGTGCCAGCAGTTACTCGACTAGCGGGGGGCAGTACTTC.

V is TRBV9 and J is TRBJ2-7; 11 positions agree with TRBD1. Per the germline V gene, CDR1 is SGDLS and CDR2 is YYNGEE. V was clipped by 0 bases and J by 3 bases; unmatched bases: 2. This CDR3 region has 15 residues. The CDR3 spells CASSVDGTGGYEQYF. The CDR3 DNA reads as TGTGCCAGCAGCGTAGACGGGACAGGGGGCTACGAGCAGTACTTC.

The chain couples TRBV30 to TRBJ1-6; 8 nucleotides match TRBD1. Germline V gives CDR1 GTSNPN, CDR2 SVGIG (reference sequence). The CDR3 length is 13 residues. V was clipped by 8 bases and J by 14 bases; unmatched bases: 14. CDR3 loop: CATRDRKGKALHF. CDR3 DNA: TGTGCCACCCGGGACAGGAAAGGAAAAGCCCTCCACTTT.

This clonotype was counted only a few times. V and J are TRBV2 and TRBJ2-3; 10 bases align to TRBD2. This CDR3 contains 13 residues. The V and J ends lost 7 bases and 15 bases, in that order; junction bases with no gene match: 13. The germline CDR1 and CDR2 sequences are SNHLY and FYNNEI. The CDR3 coding sequence is TGTGCCAGCATTAAAACCGGGACTAGCGCACTTTATTTT. Translation: CASIKTGTSALYF.

The chain combines TRBV5-1 with TRBJ2-1; D possibly matches TRBD1 or TRBD2 (5 bases each). V lost 0 bases, J lost 10 bases, and 14 bases lay in between. Germline loops: CDR1 SGHRS, CDR2 YFSETQ. This CDR3 has 14 amino acids. DNA of the CDR3: TGCGCCAGCAGCTTGGATCGGGCCTGGGGGGAGCAGTTCTTC. Translated, it gives CASSLDRAWGEQFF.

This clonotype occurred many times. The J gene is TRBJ1-5, the V gene TRBV6-5, with D unclear. The germline V gene encodes CDR1 MNHEY and CDR2 SVGAGI. V lost 0 bases and J lost 4, with 4 bases in between. The CDR3 covers 13 residues. The CDR3 region has the DNA TGTGCCAGCAGTTACTCGAAGAATCAGCCCCAGCATTTT. Residues: CASSYSKNQPQHF.

The gene calls are TRBV4-2 and TRBJ2-1; 9 nucleotides line up with TRBD2. The V and J ends lost 1 base and 9 bases, in that order; junction bases with no gene match: 4. Germline V CDR1 and CDR2: LGHNA, YNFKEQ. The CDR3 loop spans 14 amino acids. The CDR3 coding sequence is TGTGCCAGCAGCCAAGGCGGGGGGGCGGTTGAGCAGTTCTTC. Its translation is CASSQGGGAVEQFF.

This clonotype was observed a handful of times. The rearrangement links TRBV5-1 to TRBJ2-5; unclear D gene. CDR1 SGHRS and CDR2 YFSETQ come from the germline V gene. The CDR3 runs to 13 residues. With 0 bases removed from V and 4 bases from J, the gap between germline ends came to 7 bases. The CDR3 region has the DNA TGCGCCAGCAGCTTGGAGCGTCCAGAGACCCAGTACTTC. Protein product: CASSLERPETQYF.